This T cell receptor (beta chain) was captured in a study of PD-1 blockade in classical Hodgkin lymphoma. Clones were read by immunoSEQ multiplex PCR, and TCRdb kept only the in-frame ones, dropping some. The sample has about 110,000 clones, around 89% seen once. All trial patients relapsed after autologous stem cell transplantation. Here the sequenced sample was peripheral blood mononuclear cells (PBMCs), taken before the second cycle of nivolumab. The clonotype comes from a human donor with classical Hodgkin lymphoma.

The CDR3 loop is CSALSNQPQHF. CDR3 bases: TGCAGTGCGTTGAGCAATCAGCCCCAGCATTTT. This sequence joins TRBV20-1 and TRBJ1-5; D gene unclear. Germline V CDR1 and CDR2: DFQATT, SNEGSKA (reference sequence). V was cut by 6 bases and J by 1 base, with 4 bases left in between. This CDR3 region has 11 residues.